The entry below gives a single T cell receptor (beta chain) sequence along with its context. Its antigen is currently unknown. This sample is part of a study of vaccination effects on CD4 cells after COVID-19. V lost 6 bases and J 3 bases, leaving 18 bases between the germline ends. The CDR3 has 15 residues. Germline lookup yields CDR1 KGHSH and CDR2 LQKENI. Isolation of CD4+ T cells took place after approximately 10 days of culture. Sequenced by immunoSEQ multiplex PCR; TCRdb stores in-frame clones only, minus some. Here the sample spans approximately 46,000 clones, 60% to 80% being singletons. The clonotype originates from a human donor who had a prior SARS-CoV-2 infection. Sample: CD4+ T cells from PBMCs cultured without peptide, taken before COVID-19 vaccination. V is TRBV18 and J is TRBJ2-7; tentative D call: TRBD1 (7 bases). The CDR3 loop is CASSQGGQSLYEQYF. In nucleotides, the CDR3 is TGTGCCAGCTCCCAGGGGGGACAGTCCCTCTACGAGCAGTACTTC.